This TCR beta chain was identified during a study of blood T cell repertoires in COVID-19 (dated by TCRdb to between 2020 and 2021). In the study overall: The collaborator samples originated in the United States, Italy and Spain and spanned the acute and convalescent phases of COVID-19. The dataset comprised deeply sampled blood TCRbeta repertoires from subjects exposed to, actively infected with, or recovered from COVID-19. The repertoires were released in a freely available public database meant as a resource for research on the immune response to SARS-CoV-2. The samples were drawn from the first 160 participants of the ongoing ImmuneRACE study and from some 1,300 subjects provided by 6 global collaborators. A de-identified subject ID, COVID-19 status, age in years and sex were almost always included in the sample metadata. Where HLA class I and class II types were available, the types were taken from metadata supplied by the sample provider, not from assay-based typing. The material from the prospective study consisted of cDNA or gDNA derived from T cells, B-cell-depleted T cells, or PBMCs.

About this clone: No antigen is known for it. Base quality data are lacking; no much larger clone is found one base away.

V drops 6 bases and J drops 0 bases, leaving 12 bases in between. From the germline V gene, CDR1 is ENHRY and CDR2 is SYGVKD. From the cysteine up to the phenylalanine, the CDR3 has a length of 16 residues. Just the 48-base CDR3 DNA is kept, in frame starting at base 1. Whole blood was collected in K2EDTA tubes by collaborating institutions according to the institutions' own protocols. For TCRbeta analysis, collaborators shipped samples in one of three forms: frozen whole blood, isolated PBMCs, or DNA extracted from either of those sample types. TCRbeta CDR3 regions were amplified from genomic DNA by means of the immunoSEQ Assay, a bias-controlled multiplex PCR. The paper's data handling went like this. The number of nucleated cells in each sample was estimated by amplification of reference gene primers within the assay. To quantify the absolute abundance of each unique TCRbeta CDR3 rearrangement, sequence reads were collapsed and filtered. Productive Simpson clonality was computed per sample as the square root of Simpson's diversity index over productive rearrangements. TCRdb stores this immuneACCESS table with in-frame sequences only. Part of the clones is absent; in the studies checked, under half of the shortfall reflects unresolved V genes, and no reason is known for the rest. The D gene and trimming were derived from the DNA, and the V and J assignments and clone size from that table. This sample has nearly 11,000 clones in its table, and approximately 88% of those were observed once. The ten top clones hold 4% to 5.5% of the sample.

Paper-wide results and their limitations: The amount of clinical and demographic metadata varied by source and participant and was provided uncurated.

This receptor chain uses TRBV10-3 and TRBJ2-6; a tentative D match to TRBD1 spans 6 bases. The specimen was peripheral blood. The origin of this receptor is a human donor in a cohort sampled during active COVID-19. The DNA sequence is as follows: TGTGCCATCAGGGACAGTGTATTCTCTGGGGCCAACGTCCTGACTTTC. It translates to CAIRDSVFSGANVLTF.